The sequence of this T cell receptor beta chain was determined in a study of T cells in Graves' hyperthyroidism and ophthalmopathy. To note about this clonotype: Its antigen is unknown.

Whole-study findings and limits: Blood samples included most of the expanded thyroid clonotypes exceeding 0.001. The model made its ophthalmopathy prediction, and onset followed a median 6.5 months later. From stable hyperthyroidism, ophthalmopathy was set apart by a 13 V-J model.

Reasons for excluding patients were uncontrolled infection, other autoimmune disease, pregnancy or lactation. This CDR3 is built from 15 residues. The ends were cut back, 4 bases at V and 0 bases at J, with 12 bases in the middle. Germline CDR1 is MNHNS and CDR2 is SASEGT. TCR beta CDR3 regions were amplified from RNA. The HTBI primer set drove a first-round RT-PCR of the TCR CDR3. MiXCR, applied by TCRdb to the multiplex PCR reads, yields one record per CDR3 protein. The data show around 440,000 distinct CDR3 sequences, around 14% seen once. Input material: blood. The sequence was collected from a woman younger than 30 with Graves' hyperthyroidism. The chain joins TRBV6-1 to TRBJ1-1; tentatively, D is TRBD1 (6 bases). This CDR3 reads CASSAYRAMNTEAFF. Here the CDR3 DNA reads TGTGCCAGCAGTGCGTACAGGGCCATGAACACTGAAGCTTTCTTT.